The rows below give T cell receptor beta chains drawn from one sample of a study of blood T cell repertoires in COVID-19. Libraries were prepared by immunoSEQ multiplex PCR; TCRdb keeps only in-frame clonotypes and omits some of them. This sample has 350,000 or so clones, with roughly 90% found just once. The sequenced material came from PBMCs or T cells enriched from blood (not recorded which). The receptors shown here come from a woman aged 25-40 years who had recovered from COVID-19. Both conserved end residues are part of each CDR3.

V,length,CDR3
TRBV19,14,CASTMGTWNTEAFF
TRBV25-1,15,CASSETSGGSYEQYF
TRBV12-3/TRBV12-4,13,CASSLTGNQPQHF
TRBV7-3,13,CASSLARGTEAFF
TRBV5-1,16,CASSLARGQRSGELFF
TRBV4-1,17,CASSQAATGSYGNTIYF
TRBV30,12,CACDREDYGYTF
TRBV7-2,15,CASSFFGASNEKLFF
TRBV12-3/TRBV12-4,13,CASSSVGRYGYTF
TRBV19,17,CASSIQVAGSGANVLTF
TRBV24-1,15,CATSDTGTSADTQYF
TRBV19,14,CASRRDTGNTEAFF
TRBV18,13,CASSLDSVDEQFF
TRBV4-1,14,CASSQRAAYNEQFF
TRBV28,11,CASGRNTEAFF
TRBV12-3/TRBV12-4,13,CASSFRNTGELFF
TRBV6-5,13,CASRQGAGDTQYF
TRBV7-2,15,CASSFPSGGTYEQYF
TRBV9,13,CASSLALVETQYF
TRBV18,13,CASSPRNTGELFF
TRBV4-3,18,CASSQAIPGQGVVYEQYF
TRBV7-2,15,CASSLWGGDYSPLHF
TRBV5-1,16,CASSAEPGEGNTEAFF
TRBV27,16,CASSLLLAGNTGELFF
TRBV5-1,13,CASSDRDRSEAFF
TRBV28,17,CASSRTGSFLSSYEQYF
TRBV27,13,CASSFSLTGELFF
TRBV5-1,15,CASSLARTGTFRAFF
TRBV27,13,CASSPTRREKLFF
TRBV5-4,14,CASSSQGGEETQYF
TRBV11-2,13,CASSLDRSDEQFF
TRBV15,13,CATSRGGGQPQHF
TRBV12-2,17,CASRLRPSRPSRETQYF
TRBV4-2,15,CASSLFGQGNQPQHF
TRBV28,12,CASCQGLYEQYF
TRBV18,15,CASSPGLAGFSEQFF
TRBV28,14,CASSVPGQGPPLHF
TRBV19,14,CASRSSGIYNEQFF
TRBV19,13,CASSIGEDQPQHF
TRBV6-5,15,CASSSIGVSLYEQYF
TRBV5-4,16,CASSLGGLAGVGELFF
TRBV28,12,CASGAADQPQHF
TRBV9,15,CASSVDGRAMGEQFF
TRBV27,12,CASSSNYAEQYF
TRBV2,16,CASRNRQGTLNEKLFF
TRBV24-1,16,CATSDRRLAGVHEQYF
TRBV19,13,CARLAGGPDTQYF
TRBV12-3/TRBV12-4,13,CASSQTSRRTQYF
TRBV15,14,CATSRAGGSKPQHF
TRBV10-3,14,CAISEIENTGELFF
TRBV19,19,CASSIGTGGRPFSNQPQHF
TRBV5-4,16,CASSLRARAASDTQYF